The T cell receptor (beta chain) described here comes from a study of T cells after somatic rescue of genetic block. Assay: immunoSEQ multiplex PCR; the TCRdb copy retains only in-frame clones and omits some. The sample has around 50,000 clones; 90% to 97% are singletons. The V end was cut by 6 bases, the J end by 9 bases, with 9 bases between. The CDR3 is 11 amino acids. From germline, CDR1 is SNHLY and CDR2 FYNNEI. The receptor was derived from a child younger than two. Material for sequencing was peripheral blood mononuclear cells (PBMCs). The chain links TRBV2 to TRBJ2-4, with D possibly matching TRBD2 (5 bases). The DNA of the CDR3 is TGTGCCAGCAGAACGGGATCCATTCAGTACTTC. Residues: CASRTGSIQYF.